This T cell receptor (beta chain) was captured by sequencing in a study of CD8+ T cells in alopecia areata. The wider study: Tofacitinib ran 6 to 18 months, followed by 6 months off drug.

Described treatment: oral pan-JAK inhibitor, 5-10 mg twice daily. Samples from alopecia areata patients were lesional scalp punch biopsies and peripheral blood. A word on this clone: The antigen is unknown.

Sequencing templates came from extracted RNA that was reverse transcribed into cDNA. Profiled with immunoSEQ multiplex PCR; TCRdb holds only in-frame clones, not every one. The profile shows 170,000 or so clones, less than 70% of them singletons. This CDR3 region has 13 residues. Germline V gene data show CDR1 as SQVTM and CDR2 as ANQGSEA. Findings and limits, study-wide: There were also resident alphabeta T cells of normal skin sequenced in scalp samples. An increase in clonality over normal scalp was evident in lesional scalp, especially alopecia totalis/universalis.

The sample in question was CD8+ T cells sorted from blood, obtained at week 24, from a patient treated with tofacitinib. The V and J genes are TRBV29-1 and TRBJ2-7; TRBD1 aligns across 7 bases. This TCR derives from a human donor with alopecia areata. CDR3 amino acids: CSFRDSFTYEQYF. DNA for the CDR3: TGCAGTTTCCGGGACAGTTTCACCTACGAGCAGTACTTC.